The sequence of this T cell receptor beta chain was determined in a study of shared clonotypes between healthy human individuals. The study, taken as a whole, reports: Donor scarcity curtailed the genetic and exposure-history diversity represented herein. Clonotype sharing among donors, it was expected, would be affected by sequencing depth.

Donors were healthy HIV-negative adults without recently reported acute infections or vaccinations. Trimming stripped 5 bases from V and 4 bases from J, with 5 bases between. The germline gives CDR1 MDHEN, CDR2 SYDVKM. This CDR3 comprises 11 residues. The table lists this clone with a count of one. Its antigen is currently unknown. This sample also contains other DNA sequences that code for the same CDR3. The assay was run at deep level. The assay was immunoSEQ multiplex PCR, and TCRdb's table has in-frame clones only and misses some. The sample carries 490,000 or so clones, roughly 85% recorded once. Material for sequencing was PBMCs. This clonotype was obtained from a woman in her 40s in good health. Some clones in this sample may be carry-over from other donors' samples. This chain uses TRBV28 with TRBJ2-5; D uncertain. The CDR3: CASSLGETQYF. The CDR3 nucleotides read TGTGCCAGCAGTCTGGGAGAGACCCAGTACTTC.